The rows below give T cell receptor beta chains drawn from one sample of a study of regulatory T cells in long-lasting Graves disease. Each CDR3 protein is one row after TCRdb ran MiXCR on the multiplex PCR reads. Here the sample spans fewer than 600,000 distinct CDR3 sequences, around a fifth being singletons. Sample: peripheral blood mononuclear cells (PBMCs), taken when the disease was refractory, from a patient treated with antithyroid drugs. The receptors come from a female donor with Graves disease. The CDR3 runs from the conserved cysteine through the conserved F or W. The D gene is left open where the match is weak. The size field is filled for only some rows; it gives once, few, many or a size class.

J: TRBJ1-1
D: TRBD1
V: TRBV28
size: .
CDR3: CASSWLGQGANTEAFF
DNA: TGTGCCAGCAGCTGGCTGGGACAGGGAGCAAACACTGAAGCTTTCTTT

J: TRBJ1-1
D: .
V: TRBV11-1
size: many
CDR3: CASSSASSDRNTEAFF
DNA: TGTGCCAGCAGCTCCGCCTCCTCGGACCGGAACACTGAAGCTTTCTTT

J: TRBJ2-7
D: .
V: TRBV30
size: .
CDR3: CAWTGGRDRAGSYEQYF
DNA: TGTGCCTGGACGGGCGGAAGGGATCGGGCCGGCTCCTACGAGCAGTACTTC

J: TRBJ2-7
D: .
V: TRBV6-5
size: .
CDR3: CASSYSSGFETYEQYF
DNA: TGTGCCAGCAGTTACTCGTCCGGGTTCGAAACCTACGAGCAGTACTTC

J: TRBJ1-2
D: TRBD1
V: TRBV7-9
size: .
CDR3: CASSHTYTGEGLDGYTF
DNA: TGTGCCAGCAGCCACACGTACACAGGGGAGGGGCTTGATGGCTACACCTTC

J: TRBJ1-4
D: .
V: TRBV4-2
size: many
CDR3: CASSQGRRDEKLFF
DNA: TGTGCCAGCAGCCAAGGGAGGAGGGATGAAAAACTGTTTTTT

J: TRBJ1-2
D: .
V: TRBV28
size: many
CDR3: CASSFRGGNYGYTF
DNA: TGTGCCAGCAGTTTCCGGGGCGGTAACTATGGCTACACCTTC

J: TRBJ2-5
D: TRBD2
V: TRBV7-9
size: few
CDR3: CASSTTSGTGRPQYF
DNA: TGTGCCAGCAGCACGACTAGCGGGACGGGAAGACCCCAGTACTTC

J: TRBJ1-2
D: TRBD1
V: TRBV28
size: many
CDR3: CASSFDLAGGTGGYTF
DNA: TGTGCCAGCAGTTTTGATTTGGCAGGGGGGACGGGCGGCTACACCTTC

J: TRBJ1-1
D: .
V: TRBV19
size: .
CDR3: CASSIQEGTEAFF
DNA: TGTGCCAGTAGTATCCAGGAGGGGACTGAAGCTTTCTTT

J: TRBJ2-5
D: .
V: TRBV20-1
size: few
CDR3: CSAQPGPGRETQYF
DNA: TGCAGTGCCCAACCGGGACCTGGGAGGGAGACCCAGTACTTC

J: TRBJ2-7
D: .
V: TRBV28
size: many
CDR3: CASSPGTAGFKEQYF
DNA: TGTGCCAGCAGCCCTGGGACTGCCGGGTTCAAGGAGCAGTACTTC

J: TRBJ1-4
D: TRBD1
V: TRBV19
size: .
CDR3: CASSKGQRVPNEKLFF
DNA: TGTGCCAGTAGTAAGGGACAGCGGGTTCCTAATGAAAAACTGTTTTTT

J: TRBJ1-5
D: .
V: TRBV24-1
size: .
CDR3: CATSEREGNQPQHF
DNA: TGTGCCACCAGTGAAAGAGAAGGCAATCAGCCCCAGCATTTT

J: TRBJ1-6
D: .
V: TRBV5-1
size: few
CDR3: CASSMDIRGSPLHF
DNA: TGCGCCAGCAGCATGGACATCCGGGGGTCACCCCTCCACTTT

J: TRBJ1-4
D: .
V: TRBV29-1
size: few
CDR3: CSVRDATNEKLFF
DNA: TGCAGCGTTCGGGATGCAACTAATGAAAAACTGTTTTTT

J: TRBJ1-2
D: TRBD1
V: TRBV28
size: many
CDR3: CASIPQGLLYGYTF
DNA: TGTGCCAGCATCCCACAGGGGTTACTCTATGGCTACACCTTC

J: TRBJ1-1
D: .
V: TRBV9
size: few
CDR3: CASSLSLGGNSEAFF
DNA: TGTGCCAGCAGCCTGTCCTTGGGGGGGAACAGTGAAGCTTTCTTT

J: TRBJ1-6
D: .
V: TRBV6-1
size: few
CDR3: CASSTGTNNSPLHF
DNA: TGTGCCAGCAGTACAGGGACAAATAATTCACCCCTCCACTTT

J: TRBJ1-5
D: .
V: TRBV28
size: .
CDR3: CASSFGGPIINQPQHF
DNA: TGTGCCAGCAGTTTCGGTGGGCCGATCATCAATCAGCCCCAGCATTTT

J: TRBJ2-1
D: .
V: TRBV2
size: .
CDR3: CASSEGDSLYNEQFF
DNA: TGTGCCAGCAGTGAGGGAGACTCCCTCTACAATGAGCAGTTCTTC

J: TRBJ1-1
D: .
V: TRBV11-3
size: many
CDR3: CASSLNTMNTEAFF
DNA: TGTGCCAGCAGTTTAAACACGATGAACACTGAAGCTTTCTTT

J: TRBJ2-7
D: .
V: TRBV6-2/TRBV6-3
size: many
CDR3: CASRPATATYEQYF
DNA: TGTGCCAGCAGACCTGCGACAGCCACCTACGAGCAGTACTTC

J: TRBJ1-1
D: TRBD1
V: TRBV7-9
size: once
CDR3: CASSYSQGRGNTEAFF
DNA: TGTGCCAGCAGCTACTCACAGGGGAGGGGGAACACTGAAGCTTTCTTT

J: TRBJ1-6
D: TRBD1
V: TRBV2
size: .
CDR3: CASRDRVSLHF
DNA: TGTGCCAGCAGAGACAGGGTATCACTCCACTTT

J: TRBJ1-4
D: .
V: TRBV7-2
size: many
CDR3: CASSSGRSEKLFF
DNA: TGTGCCAGCAGTTCCGGGCGGAGTGAAAAACTGTTTTTT

J: TRBJ2-7
D: .
V: TRBV12-3/TRBV12-4
size: many
CDR3: CASSSLYEQYF
DNA: TGTGCCAGCAGTTCCCTCTACGAGCAGTACTTC

J: TRBJ2-7
D: .
V: TRBV30
size: .
CDR3: CAWSLGPYEQYF
DNA: TGTGCCTGGAGTCTGGGACCCTACGAGCAGTACTTC

J: TRBJ2-2
D: .
V: TRBV6-1
size: .
CDR3: CASSEFSSNTGELFF
DNA: TGTGCCAGCAGTGAATTCAGTTCGAACACCGGGGAGCTGTTTTTT